One sample yielded the 18 T cell receptor beta chains listed below, sequenced in a study of cytotoxic CD8 clonotypes in ibrutinib-treated CLL. Clones were read by immunoSEQ multiplex PCR, and TCRdb kept only the in-frame ones, dropping some. The repertoire holds some 40,000 clones, with approximately 71% as singletons. The sample was PBMCs, taken at disease progression, from a patient treated with ibrutinib. These receptor sequences come from a human donor with chronic lymphocytic leukemia.

The CDR3 sequence is CAWRPNRLPQLYEQYF. CDR3 DNA: TGTGCCTGGAGGCCGAATAGACTACCACAACTCTACGAGCAGTACTTC. The chain links TRBV30 to TRBJ2-7, with a weak D call TRBD2 (5 bases). The V gene lost 3 bases and the J gene lost 3 bases, with 21 bases spanning the gap. The CDR3 totals 16 residues. Per germline, CDR1 GTSNPN and CDR2 SVGIG (reference sequence).

The chain has TRBV4-1 and TRBJ1-6; the match to TRBD1 covers 8 bases. Germline V lookup: CDR1 MGHRA, CDR2 YSYEKL. The CDR3 contains 18 residues. Losses at the gene ends were 2 bases for V and 8 bases for J; bases not matched to a gene: 14. CDR3 residues: CASSQPLLRQGIYSPLHF. The CDR3 region has the DNA TGCGCCAGCAGCCAACCCTTGCTCCGACAGGGGATTTATTCACCCCTCCACTTT.

The rearrangement joins TRBV29-1 to TRBJ2-3; 8 bases align to TRBD1. CDR1 is SQVTM and CDR2 is ANQGSEA in the germline V gene. The CDR3 extends over 15 amino acids. The DNA of the CDR3 is TGCAGTTCCCTTACCCAGGGGGCGCGGACAGATACGCAGTATTTT. Its translation: CSSLTQGARTDTQYF.

The V gene is TRBV11-2, the J gene TRBJ2-1, with D perhaps assigned TRBD1 or TRBD2 (5 bases each). Trimming stripped 8 bases from V and 2 bases from J, with 19 bases between. Germline V gene sequence: CDR1 SGHAT, CDR2 FQNNGV. This CDR3 has 16 amino acids. The chain's CDR3 is CASGGFNGETYNEQFF. The CDR3 DNA reads as TGTGCCAGCGGGGGTTTTAATGGTGAAACCTACAATGAGCAGTTCTTC.

The V and J genes are TRBV27 and TRBJ2-2; no clear D gene. Germline assignment: CDR1 MNHEY and CDR2 SMNVEV (reference sequence). V gave up 5 bases and J gave up 12 bases, with 4 bases separating them. CDR3 length: 9 amino acids. CDR3 nucleotides: TGTGCCAGCAGTGCTCAGCTGTTTTTT. Translation gives CASSAQLFF.

This chain joins TRBV12-5 and TRBJ2-7, with unresolved D. V lost 7 bases and J 6 bases, leaving 19 bases between the germline ends. The germline CDR1 and CDR2 sequences are LGHNT and FRNRAP. This CDR3 is 14 amino acids long. The CDR3 sequence: CASASGSQSSEQYF. The CDR3 DNA sequence: TGTGCTAGTGCCTCCGGCTCACAGAGCTCCGAGCAGTACTTC.

This chain joins TRBV5-1 and TRBJ2-1; 11 bases agree with TRBD2. Germline trimming cut 4 bases from V and 2 bases from J; bases unmatched to any gene: 5. The CDR3 covers 16 residues. The germline CDR1 and CDR2 sequences are SGHRS and YFSETQ. CDR3 in DNA: TGCGCCAGCAGCCAAGGACTAGCGGGTCCCTACAATGAGCAGTTCTTC. Its protein is CASSQGLAGPYNEQFF.

The J gene is TRBJ2-2, the V gene TRBV10-3; D is unresolved. The germline V and J ends were trimmed by 6 bases and 4 bases, with 6 bases remaining between them. This CDR3 is built from 12 residues. CDR1 and CDR2 (germline): ENHRY, SYGVKD. This CDR3 reads CAISSFTGELFF. CDR3 nucleotides: TGTGCCATCAGCAGTTTCACCGGGGAGCTGTTTTTT.

The chain has TRBV4-3 and TRBJ2-2; no clear D. V lost 3 bases, J lost 2 bases, and 10 bases lay in between. Germline CDR1 reads LGHNA; CDR2 reads YSLEER. The length of the CDR3 is 15 residues. In nucleotides, the CDR3 is TGCGCCAGCAGCCAGCACAGCACAAACACCGGGGAGCTGTTTTTT. It encodes CASSQHSTNTGELFF.

In this sample, this clone turned up a few times. The chain carries TRBV2 and TRBJ2-1; 8 bases are shared with TRBD1. Germline CDR1 and CDR2: SNHLY and FYNNEI. J was trimmed by 12 bases and V by 2 bases; bases with no gene match: 6. The CDR3 is made up of 13 amino acids. The CDR3 coding sequence is TGTGCCAGCAGTGAACAGGGGGCGCAGGGGCAGTTCTTC. Protein product: CASSEQGAQGQFF. Variable domain in full (rest from reference TRBV2 and TRBJ2-1): EPEVTQTPSHQVTQMGQEVILRCVPISNHLYFYWYRQILGQKVEFLVSFYNNEISEKSEIFDDQFSVERPDGSNFTLKIRSTKLEDSAMYFCASSEQGAQGQFFGPGTRLTVL.

This sequence joins TRBV5-4 and TRBJ2-1; D is tentatively TRBD1 or TRBD2 (5 bases each). This CDR3 is 15 amino acids long. CDR1 SGHNT and CDR2 YYREEE come from the germline V gene (reference sequence). Trimming removed 4 bases at V and 9 bases at J, with 20 bases between. As DNA, the CDR3 is TGTGCCAGCAGCGCCGGGACCCCTCTTCTCGGTGAGCAGTTCTTC. Translating gives CASSAGTPLLGEQFF.

The chain is built from TRBV14 and TRBJ1-5; 7 bases are shared with TRBD1. Germline CDR1 SGHDN, CDR2 FVKESK. This CDR3 comprises 14 residues. Trimming removed 2 bases from V and 5 bases from J; junction bases left unmatched: 3. The CDR3 reads CASSQPGTDQPQHF. CDR3 bases: TGTGCCAGCAGCCAACCCGGGACAGATCAGCCCCAGCATTTT.

The V and J genes are TRBV11-2 and TRBJ2-7; D not certain. The CDR3 consists of 16 residues. Trimming removed 1 base from V and 1 base from J, with 14 bases in between. From germline, CDR1 is SGHAT and CDR2 FQNNGV. CDR3 DNA: TGTGCCAGCAGCTTAGTGTTTGCCCGACCTTCCTACGAGCAGTACTTC. Encoded protein: CASSLVFARPSYEQYF.

This rearrangement joins TRBV6-5 to TRBJ1-2; D unresolved. The CDR3 covers 14 residues. The ends were cut back, 0 bases at V and 5 bases at J, with 10 bases in the middle. CDR1 and CDR2 from the germline V gene are MNHEY and SVGAGI. The CDR3 loop is CASSYSARYYGYTF. As DNA, the CDR3 is TGTGCCAGCAGTTACTCAGCCAGATATTATGGCTACACCTTC.

This sequence joins TRBV5-1 and TRBJ2-7; no definite D call. The CDR3 is 14 amino acids. The germline CDR1 and CDR2 sequences are SGHRS and YFSETQ. V was pared by 6 bases and J by 2 bases, with 15 bases between. CDR3 in DNA: TGCGCCAGCACCCCTCTTGGCGGCCCCTACGAGCAGTACTTC. Amino acids: CASTPLGGPYEQYF.

In this sample, this clone turned up once. The V call is TRBV7-3, the J call TRBJ2-3, with 9 nucleotides matching TRBD1. Germline V gene data show CDR1 as SGHTA and CDR2 as FQGTGA. This CDR3 comprises 16 residues. The V and J ends lost 0 bases and 3 bases, in that order; junction bases with no gene match: 4. CDR3 region: CASSLTRGQGTDTQYF. The CDR3 nucleotides read TGTGCCAGCAGCTTAACGCGAGGACAGGGGACAGATACGCAGTATTTT.

The gene calls are TRBV10-3 and TRBJ2-3, with TRBD2 as a possible D gene (5 bases). There are 14 residues in the CDR3. From germline, CDR1 is ENHRY and CDR2 SYGVKD. V shed 2 bases and J shed 2 bases, with 8 bases lying between them. This chain's CDR3 is CAISEGLHTDTQYF. CDR3 coding DNA: TGTGCCATCAGTGAGGGACTTCACACAGATACGCAGTATTTT.

The rearrangement uses TRBV5-1 and TRBJ2-7; 9 bases map to TRBD2. Germline V gene sequence: CDR1 SGHRS, CDR2 YFSETQ. With 5 bases clipped from V and 2 bases from J, the junction kept 2 bases outside the gene matches. The CDR3 loop spans 13 amino acids. DNA of the CDR3: TGCGCCAGCAGGACTAGCGGTACCTACGAGCAGTACTTC. Translated, it gives CASRTSGTYEQYF. The variable domain in full, completed from reference TRBV5-1 and TRBJ2-7, reads KAGVTQTPRYLIKTRGQQVTLSCSPISGHRSVSWYQQTPGQGLQFLFEYFSETQRNKGNFPGRFSGRQFSNSRSEMNVSTLELGDSALYLCASRTSGTYEQYFGPGTRLTVT.